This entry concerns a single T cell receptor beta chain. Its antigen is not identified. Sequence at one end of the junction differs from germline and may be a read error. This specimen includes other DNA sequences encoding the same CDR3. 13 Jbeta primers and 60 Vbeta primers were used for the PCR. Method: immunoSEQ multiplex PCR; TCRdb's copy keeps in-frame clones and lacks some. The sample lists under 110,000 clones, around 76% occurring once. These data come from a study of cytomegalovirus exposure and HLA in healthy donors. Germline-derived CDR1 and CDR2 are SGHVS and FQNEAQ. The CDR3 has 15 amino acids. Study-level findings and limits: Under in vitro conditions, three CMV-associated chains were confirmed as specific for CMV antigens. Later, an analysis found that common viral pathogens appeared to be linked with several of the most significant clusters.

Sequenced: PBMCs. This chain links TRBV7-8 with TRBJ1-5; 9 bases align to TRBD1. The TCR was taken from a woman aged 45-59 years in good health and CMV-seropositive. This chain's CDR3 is CASSLAGDRVQPQHF. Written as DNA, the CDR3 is TGCGCCAGCAGCTTAGCGGGGGACAGGGTGCAGCCCCAGCATTTT.